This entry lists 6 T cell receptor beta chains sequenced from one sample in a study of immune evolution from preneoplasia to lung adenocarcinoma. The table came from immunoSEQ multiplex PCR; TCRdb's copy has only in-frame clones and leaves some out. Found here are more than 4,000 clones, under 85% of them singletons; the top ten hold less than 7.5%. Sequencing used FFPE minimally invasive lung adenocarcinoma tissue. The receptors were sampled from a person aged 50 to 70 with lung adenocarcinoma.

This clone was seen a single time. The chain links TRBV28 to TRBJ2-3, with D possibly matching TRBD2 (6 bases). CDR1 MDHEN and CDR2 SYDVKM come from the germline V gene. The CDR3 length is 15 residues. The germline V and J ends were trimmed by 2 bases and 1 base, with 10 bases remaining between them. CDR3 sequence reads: CASSLGSGGTDTQYF. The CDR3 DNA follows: TGTGCCAGCAGTTTAGGTTCGGGGGGCACAGATACGCAGTATTTT.

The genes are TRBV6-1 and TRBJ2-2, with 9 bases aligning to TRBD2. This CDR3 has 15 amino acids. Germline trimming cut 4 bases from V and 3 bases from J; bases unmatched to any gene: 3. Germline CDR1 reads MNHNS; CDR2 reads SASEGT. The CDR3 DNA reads TGTGCCAGCAGTGTCCCTAGCGGGGACACCGGGGAGCTGTTTTTT. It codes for CASSVPSGDTGELFF.

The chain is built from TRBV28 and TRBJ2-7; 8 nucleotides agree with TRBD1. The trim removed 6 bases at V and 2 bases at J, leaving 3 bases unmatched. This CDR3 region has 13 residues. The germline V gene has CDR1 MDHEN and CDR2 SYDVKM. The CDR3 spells CASRGTGAYEQYF. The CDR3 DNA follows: TGTGCCAGCAGGGGGACAGGCGCCTACGAGCAGTACTTC.

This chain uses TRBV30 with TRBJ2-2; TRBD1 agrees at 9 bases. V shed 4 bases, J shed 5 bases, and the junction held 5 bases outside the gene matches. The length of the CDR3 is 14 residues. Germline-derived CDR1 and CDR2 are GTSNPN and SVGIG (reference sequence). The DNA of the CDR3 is TGTGCCTGGAACCTCGGACAGGGGACCGGGGAGCTGTTTTTT. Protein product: CAWNLGQGTGELFF.

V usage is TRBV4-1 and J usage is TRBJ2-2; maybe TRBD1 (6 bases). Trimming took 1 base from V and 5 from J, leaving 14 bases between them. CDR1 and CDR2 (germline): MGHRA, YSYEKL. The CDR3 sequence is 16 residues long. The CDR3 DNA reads TGCGCCAGCAGCCAAGTATTCTCAGGGGCGACCGGGGAGCTGTTTTTT. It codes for CASSQVFSGATGELFF.

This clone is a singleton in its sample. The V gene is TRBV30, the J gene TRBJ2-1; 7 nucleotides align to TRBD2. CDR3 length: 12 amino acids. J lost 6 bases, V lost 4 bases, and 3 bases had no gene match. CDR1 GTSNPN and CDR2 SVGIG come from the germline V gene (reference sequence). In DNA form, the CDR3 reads TGTGCCTGGACATGGGGGGGCAATGAGCAGTTCTTC. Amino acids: CAWTWGGNEQFF.